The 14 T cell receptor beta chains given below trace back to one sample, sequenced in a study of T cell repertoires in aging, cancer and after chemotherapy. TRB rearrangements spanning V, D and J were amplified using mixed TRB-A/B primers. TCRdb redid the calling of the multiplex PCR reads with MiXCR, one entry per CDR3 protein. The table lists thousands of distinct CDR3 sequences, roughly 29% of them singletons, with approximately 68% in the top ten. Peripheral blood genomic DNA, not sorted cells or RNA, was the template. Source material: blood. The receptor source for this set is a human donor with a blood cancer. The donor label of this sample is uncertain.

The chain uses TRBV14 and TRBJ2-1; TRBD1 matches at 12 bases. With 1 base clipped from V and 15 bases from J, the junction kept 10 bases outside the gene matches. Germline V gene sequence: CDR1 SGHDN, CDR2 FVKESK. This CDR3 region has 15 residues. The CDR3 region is CASSQVPGQGAVLFF. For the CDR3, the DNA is TGTGCCAGCAGCCAAGTACCGGGACAGGGGGCAGTATTGTTCTTC.

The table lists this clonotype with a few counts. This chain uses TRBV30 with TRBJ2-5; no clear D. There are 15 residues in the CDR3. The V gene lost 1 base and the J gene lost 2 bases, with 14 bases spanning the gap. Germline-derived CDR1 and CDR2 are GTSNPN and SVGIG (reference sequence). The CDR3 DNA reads TGTGCCTGGAGTGAATTTGGGGTCAAACAAGAGACCCAGTACTTC. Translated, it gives CAWSEFGVKQETQYF.

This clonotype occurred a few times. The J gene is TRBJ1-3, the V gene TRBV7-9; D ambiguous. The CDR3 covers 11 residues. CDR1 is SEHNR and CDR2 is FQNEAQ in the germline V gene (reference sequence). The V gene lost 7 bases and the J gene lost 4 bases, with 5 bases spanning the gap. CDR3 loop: CASTGGNTIYF. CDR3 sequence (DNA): TGTGCCAGCACCGGAGGAAACACCATATATTTT.

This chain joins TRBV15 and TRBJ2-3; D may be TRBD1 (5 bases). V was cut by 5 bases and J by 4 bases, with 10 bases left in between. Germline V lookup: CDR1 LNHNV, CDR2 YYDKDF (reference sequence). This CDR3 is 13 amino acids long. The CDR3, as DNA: TGTGCCACCAGCCGGTGGGGCTCAGATACGCAGTATTTT. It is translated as CATSRWGSDTQYF.

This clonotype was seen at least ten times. CDR3 in amino acids: CASSYSGGSGYNEQFF. The CDR3 DNA follows: TGTGCCAGCAGTTACAGCGGGGGGTCTGGCTACAATGAGCAGTTCTTC. The chain uses TRBV6-2 or TRBV6-3 and TRBJ2-1, with 9 bases identical to TRBD2. Germline V gives CDR1 MNHEY, CDR2 SVGEGT. V trimming: 2 bases; J trimming: 3 bases; junction bases outside the gene matches: 5. The CDR3 sequence is 16 residues long.

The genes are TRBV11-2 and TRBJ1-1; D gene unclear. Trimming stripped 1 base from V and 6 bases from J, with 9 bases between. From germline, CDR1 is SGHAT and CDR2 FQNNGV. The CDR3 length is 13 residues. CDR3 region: CASSLAANAEAFF. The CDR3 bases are TGTGCCAGCAGCTTAGCGGCCAATGCTGAAGCTTTCTTT.

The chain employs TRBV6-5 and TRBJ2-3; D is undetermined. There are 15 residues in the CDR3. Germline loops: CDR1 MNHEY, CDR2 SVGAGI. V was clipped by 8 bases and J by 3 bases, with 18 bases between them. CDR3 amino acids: CASEPGVRVTDTQYF. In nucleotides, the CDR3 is TGTGCCAGCGAACCGGGCGTCCGGGTTACAGATACGCAGTATTTT.

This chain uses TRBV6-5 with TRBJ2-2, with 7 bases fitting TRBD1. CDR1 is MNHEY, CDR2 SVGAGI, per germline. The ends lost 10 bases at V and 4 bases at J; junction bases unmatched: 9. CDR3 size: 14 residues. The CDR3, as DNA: TGTGCCACCAACAGGGGTCAAGGCACCGGGGAGCTGTTTTTT. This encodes CATNRGQGTGELFF.

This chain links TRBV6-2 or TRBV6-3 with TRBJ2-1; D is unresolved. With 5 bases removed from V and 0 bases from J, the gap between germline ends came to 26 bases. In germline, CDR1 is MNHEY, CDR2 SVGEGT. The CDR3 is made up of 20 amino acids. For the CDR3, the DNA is TGTGCCAGCAGTCCTCTTGAGGTTCTCCCAACTAAAAGCTCCTACAATGAGCAGTTCTTC. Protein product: CASSPLEVLPTKSSYNEQFF.

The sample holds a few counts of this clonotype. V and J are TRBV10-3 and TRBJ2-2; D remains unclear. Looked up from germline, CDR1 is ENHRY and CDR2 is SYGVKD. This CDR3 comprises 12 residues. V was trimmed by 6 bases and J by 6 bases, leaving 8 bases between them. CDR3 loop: CAISIPPGELFF. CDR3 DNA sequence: TGTGCCATCAGCATCCCCCCCGGGGAGCTGTTTTTT.

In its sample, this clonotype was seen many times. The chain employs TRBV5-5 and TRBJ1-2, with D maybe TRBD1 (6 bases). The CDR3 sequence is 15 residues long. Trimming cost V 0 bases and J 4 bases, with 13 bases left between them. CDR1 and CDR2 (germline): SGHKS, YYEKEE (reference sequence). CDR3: CASSLGQDRFYGYTF. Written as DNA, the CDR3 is TGTGCCAGCAGCTTGGGACAGGACCGTTTCTATGGCTACACCTTC.

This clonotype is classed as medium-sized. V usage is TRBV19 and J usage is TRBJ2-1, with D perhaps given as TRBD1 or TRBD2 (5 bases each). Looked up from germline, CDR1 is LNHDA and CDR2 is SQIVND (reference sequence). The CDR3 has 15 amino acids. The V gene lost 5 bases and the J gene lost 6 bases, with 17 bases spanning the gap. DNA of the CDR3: TGTGCCAGTAGTCCGGGGACGGGTGAGATCAATGAGCAGTTCTTC. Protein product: CASSPGTGEINEQFF.

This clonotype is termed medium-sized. CDR3 sequence reads: CASSFPGLSPLHF. As DNA, the CDR3 is TGTGCCAGCAGCTTCCCGGGTCTCTCACCCCTCCACTTT. The J gene is TRBJ1-6, the V gene TRBV11-1; D remains ambiguous. The V gene lost 3 bases and the J gene lost 10 bases, with 10 bases spanning the gap. Germline V gene data show CDR1 as SGHAT and CDR2 as FQDESV (reference sequence). CDR3 length: 13 residues.

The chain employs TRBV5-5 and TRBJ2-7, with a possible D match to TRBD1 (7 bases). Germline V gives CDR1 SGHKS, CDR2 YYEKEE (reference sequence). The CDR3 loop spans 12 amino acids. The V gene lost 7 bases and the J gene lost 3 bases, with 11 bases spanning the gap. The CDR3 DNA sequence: TGTGCCAGCGCGGGACAGAACTACGAGCAGTACTTC. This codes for CASAGQNYEQYF. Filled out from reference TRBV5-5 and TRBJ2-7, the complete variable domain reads DAGVTQSPTHLIKTRGQQVTLRCSPISGHKSVSWYQQVLGQGPQFIFQYYEKEERGRGNFPDRFSARQFPNYSSELNVNALLLGDSALYLCASAGQNYEQYFGPGTRLTVT.